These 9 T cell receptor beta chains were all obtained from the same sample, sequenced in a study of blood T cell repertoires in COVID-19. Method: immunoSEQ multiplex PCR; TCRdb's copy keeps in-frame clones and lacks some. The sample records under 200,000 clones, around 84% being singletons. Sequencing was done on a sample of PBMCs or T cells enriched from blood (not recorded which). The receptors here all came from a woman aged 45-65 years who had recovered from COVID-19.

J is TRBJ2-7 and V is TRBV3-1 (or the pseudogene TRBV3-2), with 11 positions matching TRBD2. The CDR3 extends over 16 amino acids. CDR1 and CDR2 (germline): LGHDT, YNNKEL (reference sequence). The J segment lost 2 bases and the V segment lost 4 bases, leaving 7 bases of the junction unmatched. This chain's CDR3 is CASSRLLAGAPYEQYF. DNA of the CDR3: TGTGCCAGCAGCCGCCTACTAGCGGGAGCCCCCTACGAGCAGTACTTC.

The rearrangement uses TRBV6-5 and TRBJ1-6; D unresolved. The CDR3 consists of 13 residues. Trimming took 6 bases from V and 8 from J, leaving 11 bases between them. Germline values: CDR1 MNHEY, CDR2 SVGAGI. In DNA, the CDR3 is TGTGCCAGCAGACCATACCTAGATTCACCCCTCCACTTT. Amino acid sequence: CASRPYLDSPLHF.

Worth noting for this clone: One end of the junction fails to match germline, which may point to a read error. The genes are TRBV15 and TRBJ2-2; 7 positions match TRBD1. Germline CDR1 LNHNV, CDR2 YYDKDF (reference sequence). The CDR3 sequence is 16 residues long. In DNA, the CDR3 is TGTGCCACCAGCAAAGGGGCAGGGGGTAACAGCGGGGAGCTGTTTTTT. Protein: CATSKGAGGNSGELFF.

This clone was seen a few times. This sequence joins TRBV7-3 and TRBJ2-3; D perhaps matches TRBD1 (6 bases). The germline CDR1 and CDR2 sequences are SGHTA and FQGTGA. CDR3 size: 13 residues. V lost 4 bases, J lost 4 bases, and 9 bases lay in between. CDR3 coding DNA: TGTGCCAGCAGCTCCCGGACAGCAGATACGCAGTATTTT. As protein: CASSSRTADTQYF.

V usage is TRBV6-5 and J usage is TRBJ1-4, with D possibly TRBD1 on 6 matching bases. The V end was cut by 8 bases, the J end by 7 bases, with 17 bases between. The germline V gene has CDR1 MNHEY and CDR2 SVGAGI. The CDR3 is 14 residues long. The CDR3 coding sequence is TGTGCCAGCCACCCTGGACAGTCTCTTGAAAAACTGTTTTTT. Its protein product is CASHPGQSLEKLFF.

The CDR3 is CASSLVVLNEQFF. The DNA of the CDR3 is TGTGCCAGCAGCTTAGTAGTTCTGAATGAGCAGTTCTTC. This chain links TRBV11-3 with TRBJ2-1, with no clear D. The CDR3 loop spans 13 amino acids. CDR1 SGHNT and CDR2 YENEEA come from the germline V gene. Trimming pared 1 base from V and 7 bases from J, leaving 8 bases between.

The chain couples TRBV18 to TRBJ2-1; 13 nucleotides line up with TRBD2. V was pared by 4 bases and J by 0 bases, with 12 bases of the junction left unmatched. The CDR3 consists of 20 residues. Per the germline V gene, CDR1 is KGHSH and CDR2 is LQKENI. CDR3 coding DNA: TGTGCCAGCTCACGAAAAGGGGGACTAGCGGGGAAGAGCTCCTACAATGAGCAGTTCTTC. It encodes CASSRKGGLAGKSSYNEQFF.

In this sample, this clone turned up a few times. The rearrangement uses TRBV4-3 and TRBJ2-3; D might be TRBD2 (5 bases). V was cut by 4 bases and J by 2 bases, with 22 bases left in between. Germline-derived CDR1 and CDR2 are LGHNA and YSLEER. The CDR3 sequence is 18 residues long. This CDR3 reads CASSPGFAANSYTDTQYF. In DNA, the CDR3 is TGCGCCAGCAGCCCGGGATTTGCGGCAAACTCGTACACAGATACGCAGTATTTT.

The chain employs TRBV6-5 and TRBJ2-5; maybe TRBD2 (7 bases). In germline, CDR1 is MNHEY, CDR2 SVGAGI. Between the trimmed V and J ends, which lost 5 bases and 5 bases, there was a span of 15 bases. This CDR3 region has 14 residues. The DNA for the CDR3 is TGTGCCAGCAGTCTTTCGGGGGGCTTTGAGACCCAGTACTTC. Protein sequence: CASSLSGGFETQYF.